The T cell receptor beta chain described here comes from a study of blood T cell repertoires in COVID-19. Across the study: Acute-phase and convalescent COVID-19 samples originated in the United States, Italy and Spain.

Only in-frame clones appear in the TCRdb table, and some are missing; sequencing was by immunoSEQ multiplex PCR. The table shows about 69,000 clones, with about 85% occurring only once. Sequencing was carried out using peripheral blood. This receptor was obtained from a man at least 80 years old with acute or convalescent COVID-19.

CDR3 sequence: CASSSAGSRGTQYF. Written as DNA, the CDR3 is TGTGCCAGCAGCTCAGCGGGGAGCCGCGGTACGCAGTATTTT. The chain is built from TRBV2 and TRBJ2-3; TRBD2 aligns across 7 bases. Germline V CDR1 and CDR2: SNHLY, FYNNEI. The trim removed 6 bases at V and 8 bases at J, leaving 11 bases unmatched. The CDR3 runs to 14 residues.